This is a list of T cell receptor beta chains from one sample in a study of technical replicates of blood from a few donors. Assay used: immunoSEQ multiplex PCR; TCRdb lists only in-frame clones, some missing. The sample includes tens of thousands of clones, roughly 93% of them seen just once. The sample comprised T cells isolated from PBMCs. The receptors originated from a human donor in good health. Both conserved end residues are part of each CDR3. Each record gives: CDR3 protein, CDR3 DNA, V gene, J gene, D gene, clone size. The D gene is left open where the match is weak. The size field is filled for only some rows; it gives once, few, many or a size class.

CDR3aa: CASSSPDREPDTQYF
CDR3nt: TGTGCCAGCAGCTCTCCGGACAGGGAACCAGATACGCAGTATTTT
v_gene: TRBV7-9
j_gene: TRBJ2-3
d_gene: TRBD1
abundance: -

CDR3aa: CASRVDRACSF
CDR3nt: TGTGCCAGCAGAGTAGACAGGGCCTGTTCTTTT
v_gene: TRBV2
j_gene: TRBJ1-4
d_gene: TRBD1
abundance: once

CDR3aa: CASSSGTGPHQPQHF
CDR3nt: TGTGCCAGCAGCTCCGGGACAGGGCCTCATCAGCCCCAGCATTTT
v_gene: TRBV27
j_gene: TRBJ1-5
d_gene: TRBD1
abundance: -

CDR3aa: CASSFSGGSYEQYF
CDR3nt: TGTGCCAGCAGCTTTAGCGGGGGCTCCTACGAGCAGTACTTC
v_gene: TRBV9
j_gene: TRBJ2-7
d_gene: TRBD2
abundance: -

CDR3aa: CASSPRLAEKSYEQYF
CDR3nt: TGTGCCAGCAGTCCCCGACTAGCGGAAAAGAGCTACGAGCAGTACTTC
v_gene: TRBV13
j_gene: TRBJ2-7
d_gene: TRBD2
abundance: -

CDR3aa: CASSEKAGGPDTQYF
CDR3nt: TGTGCCAGCAGTGAAAAAGCGGGAGGGCCAGATACGCAGTATTTT
v_gene: TRBV6-1
j_gene: TRBJ2-3
d_gene: TRBD2
abundance: -

CDR3aa: CAWSGWTSGRAVENEQFF
CDR3nt: TGTGCCTGGAGCGGTTGGACTAGCGGGAGGGCCGTTGAAAATGAGCAGTTCTTC
v_gene: TRBV30
j_gene: TRBJ2-1
d_gene: TRBD2
abundance: -

CDR3aa: CASFGRTGGVRAFF
CDR3nt: TGTGCCAGCTTTGGCAGGACAGGGGGAGTCCGGGCTTTCTTT
v_gene: TRBV2
j_gene: TRBJ1-1
d_gene: TRBD1
abundance: -

CDR3aa: CAISELREGSGSNQETQYF
CDR3nt: TGTGCCATCAGTGAACTTAGAGAGGGTAGCGGGAGTAACCAAGAGACCCAGTACTTC
v_gene: TRBV10-3
j_gene: TRBJ2-5
d_gene: TRBD2
abundance: -

CDR3aa: CATKQGTLSYEQYF
CDR3nt: TGTGCCACAAAACAGGGTACGTTGTCCTACGAGCAGTACTTC
v_gene: TRBV10-3
j_gene: TRBJ2-7
d_gene: -
abundance: -

CDR3aa: CASSSLGGPSYEQYF
CDR3nt: TGTGCCAGCAGTTCCTTAGGGGGCCCTTCCTACGAGCAGTACTTC
v_gene: TRBV28
j_gene: TRBJ2-7
d_gene: TRBD1
abundance: -

CDR3aa: CASSEAAGTIYTF
CDR3nt: TGTGCCAGCAGTGAGGCGGCCGGGACAATCTACACCTTC
v_gene: TRBV6-1
j_gene: TRBJ1-2
d_gene: -
abundance: -

CDR3aa: CAISTRVMNTEAFF
CDR3nt: TGTGCCATCAGTACCAGGGTGATGAACACTGAAGCTTTCTTT
v_gene: TRBV10-3
j_gene: TRBJ1-1
d_gene: -
abundance: -

CDR3aa: CASSADRVRNNEQFF
CDR3nt: TGTGCCAGCAGTGCAGACAGGGTCCGGAACAATGAGCAGTTCTTC
v_gene: TRBV28
j_gene: TRBJ2-1
d_gene: TRBD1
abundance: few

CDR3aa: CASSLGVRYGYTF
CDR3nt: TGTGCCAGCAGCTTAGGAGTCCGGTATGGCTACACCTTC
v_gene: TRBV7-9
j_gene: TRBJ1-2
d_gene: -
abundance: -

CDR3aa: CAWRLQGSEQYF
CDR3nt: TGTGCCTGGAGACTTCAGGGGTCCGAGCAGTACTTC
v_gene: TRBV30
j_gene: TRBJ2-7
d_gene: -
abundance: -

CDR3aa: CASSYRNGRAYNEQFF
CDR3nt: TGTGCCAGCAGTTACCGTAACGGGAGGGCCTACAATGAGCAGTTCTTC
v_gene: TRBV6-6
j_gene: TRBJ2-1
d_gene: TRBD2
abundance: -

CDR3aa: CASSQLTGHLSGANVLTF
CDR3nt: TGCGCCAGCAGCCAGCTAACGGGACACCTCTCTGGGGCCAACGTCCTGACTTTC
v_gene: TRBV4-3
j_gene: TRBJ2-6
d_gene: -
abundance: -

CDR3aa: CASSPGLAGQETQYF
CDR3nt: TGTGCCAGCAGCCCGGGACTAGCGGGACAAGAGACCCAGTACTTC
v_gene: TRBV5-8
j_gene: TRBJ2-5
d_gene: TRBD2
abundance: -

CDR3aa: CATSRVLAGSTGELFF
CDR3nt: TGTGCCACCAGCAGAGTACTAGCGGGAAGCACCGGGGAGCTGTTTTTT
v_gene: TRBV15
j_gene: TRBJ2-2
d_gene: TRBD2
abundance: -

CDR3aa: CASSGPIRGRSNQPQHF
CDR3nt: TGTGCCAGCAGTGGACCTATCAGGGGAAGGAGCAATCAGCCCCAGCATTTT
v_gene: TRBV2
j_gene: TRBJ1-5
d_gene: -
abundance: -

CDR3aa: CASSSQGYEQYF
CDR3nt: TGTGCCAGCAGCTCTCAGGGTTACGAGCAGTACTTC
v_gene: TRBV7-9
j_gene: TRBJ2-7
d_gene: -
abundance: -

CDR3aa: CASSLRQGRNTEAFF
CDR3nt: TGTGCCAGCAGCTTAAGACAGGGTCGTAACACTGAAGCTTTCTTT
v_gene: TRBV7-3
j_gene: TRBJ1-1
d_gene: TRBD1
abundance: -

CDR3aa: CASGWGDSSQPQHF
CDR3nt: TGTGCTAGTGGTTGGGGGGACAGCAGCCAGCCCCAGCATTTT
v_gene: TRBV12-5
j_gene: TRBJ1-5
d_gene: TRBD1
abundance: -

CDR3aa: CASSESMAGGYTGELFF
CDR3nt: TGCGCCAGCAGTGAGTCGATGGCGGGAGGGTACACCGGGGAGCTGTTTTTT
v_gene: TRBV10-1
j_gene: TRBJ2-2
d_gene: TRBD2
abundance: -

CDR3aa: CASSKVSGRAFNEQFF
CDR3nt: TGTGCCAGCAGCAAGGTTAGCGGGAGGGCGTTCAATGAGCAGTTCTTC
v_gene: TRBV7-9
j_gene: TRBJ2-1
d_gene: TRBD2
abundance: -

CDR3aa: CASSARQAYTEAFF
CDR3nt: TGTGCCAGCAGCGCACGACAGGCCTACACTGAAGCTTTCTTT
v_gene: TRBV6-5
j_gene: TRBJ1-1
d_gene: -
abundance: few

CDR3aa: CASRSGTSDNEQFF
CDR3nt: TGTGCCAGCAGATCCGGGACTAGCGACAATGAGCAGTTCTTC
v_gene: TRBV27
j_gene: TRBJ2-1
d_gene: TRBD2
abundance: -

CDR3aa: CASSERQGGLYGYTF
CDR3nt: TGTGCCAGCAGCGAAAGGCAGGGGGGCCTCTATGGCTACACCTTC
v_gene: TRBV5-5
j_gene: TRBJ1-2
d_gene: TRBD1
abundance: -

CDR3aa: CASSVEPGGQETQYF
CDR3nt: TGTGCCAGCAGCGTAGAGCCGGGAGGGCAAGAGACCCAGTACTTC
v_gene: TRBV9
j_gene: TRBJ2-5
d_gene: TRBD2
abundance: -

CDR3aa: CASSPGLEVNGYTF
CDR3nt: TGTGCCAGCTCACCTGGATTAGAGGTGAATGGCTACACCTTC
v_gene: TRBV18
j_gene: TRBJ1-2
d_gene: -
abundance: -